This T cell receptor (beta chain) was recorded in a study of cytomegalovirus exposure and HLA in healthy donors. Study context: Of all 400 or so donors who were genotyped, 81% belonged to the Caucasian-associated ancestry cluster. Whole-study results and caveats: Per published reports, the classifier diagnosed cytomegalovirus status with high specificity and sensitivity.

13 Jbeta primers and 60 Vbeta primers were used for the PCR. Produced via immunoSEQ multiplex PCR; TCRdb's table is partial and in-frame only. This table has 110,000 to 150,000 clones, 80% to 90% appearing once. Losses at the gene ends were 3 bases for V and 5 bases for J; bases not matched to a gene: 5. The germline V gene has CDR1 SGDLS and CDR2 YYNGEE. This CDR3 contains 15 residues. Regarding this clone: Antigen unknown.

The sequenced sample was PBMCs. The rearrangement joins TRBV9 to TRBJ2-2; 9 bases line up with TRBD1. The TCR sequence derives from a woman in her 40s in good health and CMV-seropositive. CDR3 bases: TGTGCCAGCAGCGCCCGACAGGGGGTAACCGGGGAGCTGTTTTTT. This codes for CASSARQGVTGELFF.